This T cell receptor beta chain was recorded in a study of T cells in Graves' hyperthyroidism and ophthalmopathy. The trim removed 5 bases at V and 0 bases at J, leaving 8 bases unmatched. CDR1 SGHAT and CDR2 FQNNGV come from the germline V gene. CDR3 length: 16 amino acids. Ophthalmopathy patients had moderate-to-severe active disease, CAS ≥3, NOSPECS ≥4, and disease duration under 3 months. Diagnosis relied on clinical symptoms, serum thyroxine and TRAb, thyroid ultrasound and orbital computed tomography. This clonotype was recorded many times. Regions amplified from RNA transcripts were the TCR beta CDR3 regions. Initially, a first-round RT-PCR of the TCR CDR3 employed the HTBI primer set. TCRdb re-analysed the multiplex PCR reads in MiXCR, keeping a single row per CDR3 protein. Of some 490,000 distinct CDR3 sequences in the sample, around a fifth were seen once.

The sequence was collected from a woman in her 70s with Graves' ophthalmopathy. Material for sequencing was blood. This rearrangement joins TRBV11-2 to TRBJ2-3, with 7 bases fitting TRBD2. As DNA, the CDR3 is TGTGCCAGCAGCCCTTGGCGGGGGACTAGCACAGATACGCAGTATTTT. Residues: CASSPWRGTSTDTQYF.